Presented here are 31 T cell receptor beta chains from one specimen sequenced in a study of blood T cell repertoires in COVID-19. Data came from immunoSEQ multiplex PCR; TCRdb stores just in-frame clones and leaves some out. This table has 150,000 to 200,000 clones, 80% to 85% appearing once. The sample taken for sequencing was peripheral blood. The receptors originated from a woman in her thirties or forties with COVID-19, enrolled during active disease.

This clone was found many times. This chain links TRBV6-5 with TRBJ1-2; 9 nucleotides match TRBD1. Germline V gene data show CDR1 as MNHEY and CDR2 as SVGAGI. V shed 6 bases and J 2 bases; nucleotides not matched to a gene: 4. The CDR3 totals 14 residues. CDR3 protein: CASRATGGNYGYTF. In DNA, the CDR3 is TGTGCCAGCAGGGCGACAGGGGGAAACTATGGCTACACCTTC.

CDR3 residues: CASSPGLARYNEQFF. In DNA, the CDR3 is TGTGCCAGCAGCCCGGGACTAGCGAGATACAATGAGCAGTTCTTC. The chain couples TRBV7-3 to TRBJ2-1, with 10 bases lining up with TRBD2. Trimming took 5 bases from V and 4 from J; bases not matched to a gene: 5. CDR3 size: 15 residues. Germline values: CDR1 SGHTA, CDR2 FQGTGA.

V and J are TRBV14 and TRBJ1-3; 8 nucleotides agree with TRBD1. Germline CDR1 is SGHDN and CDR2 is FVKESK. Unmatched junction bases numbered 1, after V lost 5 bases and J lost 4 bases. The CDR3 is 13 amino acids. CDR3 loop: CASSWDRGNTIYF. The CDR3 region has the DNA TGTGCCAGCAGCTGGGACAGGGGAAACACCATATATTTT.

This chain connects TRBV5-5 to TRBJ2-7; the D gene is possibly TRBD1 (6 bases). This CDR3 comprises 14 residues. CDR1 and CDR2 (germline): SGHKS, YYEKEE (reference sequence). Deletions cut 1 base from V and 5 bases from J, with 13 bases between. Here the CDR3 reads CASSLRAGVDEQYF. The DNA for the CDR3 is TGTGCCAGCAGCTTGAGGGCAGGGGTCGACGAGCAGTACTTC.

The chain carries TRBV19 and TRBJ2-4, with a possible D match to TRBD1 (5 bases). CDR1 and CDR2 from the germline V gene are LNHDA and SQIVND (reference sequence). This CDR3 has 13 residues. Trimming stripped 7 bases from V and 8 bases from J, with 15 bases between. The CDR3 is CASNFRGRDIQYF. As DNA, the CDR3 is TGTGCCAGTAACTTTAGGGGTCGAGACATTCAGTACTTC.

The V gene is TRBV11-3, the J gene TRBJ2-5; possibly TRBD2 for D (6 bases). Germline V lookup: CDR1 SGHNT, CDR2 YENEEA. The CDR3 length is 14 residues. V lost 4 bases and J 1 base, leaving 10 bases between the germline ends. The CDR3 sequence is CASSSPGGQETQYF. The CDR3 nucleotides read TGTGCCAGCAGCTCACCCGGGGGCCAAGAGACCCAGTACTTC.

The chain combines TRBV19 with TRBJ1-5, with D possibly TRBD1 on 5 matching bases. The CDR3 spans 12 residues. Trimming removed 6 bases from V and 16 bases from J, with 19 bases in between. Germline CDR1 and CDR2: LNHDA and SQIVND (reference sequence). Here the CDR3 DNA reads TGTGCCAGTAGCCCCTGGGGGGGTGGCCGTCATTTT. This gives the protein CASSPWGGGRHF.

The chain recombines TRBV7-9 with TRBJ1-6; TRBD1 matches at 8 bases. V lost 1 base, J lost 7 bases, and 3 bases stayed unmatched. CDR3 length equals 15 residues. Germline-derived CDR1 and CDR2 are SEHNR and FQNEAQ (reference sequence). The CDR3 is CASSLGGQENSPLHF. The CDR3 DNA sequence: TGTGCCAGCAGCTTAGGGGGACAGGAGAATTCACCCCTCCACTTT.

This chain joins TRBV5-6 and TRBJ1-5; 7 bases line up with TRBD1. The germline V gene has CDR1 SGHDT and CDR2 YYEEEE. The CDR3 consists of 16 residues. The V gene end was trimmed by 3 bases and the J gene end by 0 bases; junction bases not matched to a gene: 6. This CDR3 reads CASSSLGQNSNQPQHF. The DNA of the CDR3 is TGTGCCAGCAGCTCTTTGGGACAGAATAGCAATCAGCCCCAGCATTTT.

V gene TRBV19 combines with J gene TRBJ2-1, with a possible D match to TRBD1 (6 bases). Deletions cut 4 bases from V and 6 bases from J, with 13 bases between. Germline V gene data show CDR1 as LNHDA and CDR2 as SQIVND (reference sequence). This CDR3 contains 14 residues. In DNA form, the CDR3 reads TGTGCCAGTAGTACCGAGACAGGCCCCAATGAGCAGTTCTTC. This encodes CASSTETGPNEQFF.

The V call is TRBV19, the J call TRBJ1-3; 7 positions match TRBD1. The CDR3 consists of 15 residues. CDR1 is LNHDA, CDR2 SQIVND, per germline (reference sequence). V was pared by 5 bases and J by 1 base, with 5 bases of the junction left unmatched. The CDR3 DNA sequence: TGTGCCAGTAGTGGAACAGGGGTTTCTGGAAACACCATATATTTT. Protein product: CASSGTGVSGNTIYF.

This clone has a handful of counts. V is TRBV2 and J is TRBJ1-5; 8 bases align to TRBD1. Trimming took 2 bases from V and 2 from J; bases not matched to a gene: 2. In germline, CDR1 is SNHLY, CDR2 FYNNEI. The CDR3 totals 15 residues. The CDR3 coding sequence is TGTGCCAGCAGTGAATGGGGACAGGGCAATCAGCCCCAGCATTTT. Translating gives CASSEWGQGNQPQHF. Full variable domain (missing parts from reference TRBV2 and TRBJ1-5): EPEVTQTPSHQVTQMGQEVILRCVPISNHLYFYWYRQILGQKVEFLVSFYNNEISEKSEIFDDQFSVERPDGSNFTLKIRSTKLEDSAMYFCASSEWGQGNQPQHFGDGTRLSIL.

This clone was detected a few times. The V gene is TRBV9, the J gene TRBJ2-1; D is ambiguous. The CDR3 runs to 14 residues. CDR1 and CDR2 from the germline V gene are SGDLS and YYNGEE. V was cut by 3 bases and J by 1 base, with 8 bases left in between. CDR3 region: CASSGSSSYNEQFF. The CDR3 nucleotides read TGTGCCAGCAGCGGATCTAGTTCCTACAATGAGCAGTTCTTC. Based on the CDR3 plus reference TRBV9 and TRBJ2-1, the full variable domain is DSGVTQTPKHLITATGQRVTLRCSPRSGDLSVYWYQQSLDQGLQFLIQYYNGEERAKGNILERFSAQQFPDLHSELNLSSLELGDSALYFCASSGSSSYNEQFFGPGTRLTVL.

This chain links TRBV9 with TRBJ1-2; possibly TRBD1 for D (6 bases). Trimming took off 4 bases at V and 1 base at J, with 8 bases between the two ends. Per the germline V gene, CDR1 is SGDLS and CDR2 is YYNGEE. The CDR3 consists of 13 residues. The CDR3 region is CASSSGVNYGYTF. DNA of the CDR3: TGTGCCAGCAGCTCAGGGGTTAACTATGGCTACACCTTC. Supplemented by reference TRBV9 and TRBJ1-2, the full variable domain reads DSGVTQTPKHLITATGQRVTLRCSPRSGDLSVYWYQQSLDQGLQFLIQYYNGEERAKGNILERFSAQQFPDLHSELNLSSLELGDSALYFCASSSGVNYGYTFGSGTRLTVV.

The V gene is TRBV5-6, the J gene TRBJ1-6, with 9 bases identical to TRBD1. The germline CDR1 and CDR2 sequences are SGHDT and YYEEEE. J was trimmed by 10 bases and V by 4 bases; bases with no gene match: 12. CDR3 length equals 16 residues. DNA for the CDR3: TGTGCCAGCAGCAACCAACCGGGACAGGGTTCCTCACCCCTCCACTTT. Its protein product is CASSNQPGQGSSPLHF. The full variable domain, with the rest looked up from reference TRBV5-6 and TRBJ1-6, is DAGVTQSPTHLIKTRGQQVTLRCSPKSGHDTVSWYQQALGQGPQFIFQYYEEEERQRGNFPDRFSGHQFPNYSSELNVNALLLGDSALYLCASSNQPGQGSSPLHFGNGTRLTVT.

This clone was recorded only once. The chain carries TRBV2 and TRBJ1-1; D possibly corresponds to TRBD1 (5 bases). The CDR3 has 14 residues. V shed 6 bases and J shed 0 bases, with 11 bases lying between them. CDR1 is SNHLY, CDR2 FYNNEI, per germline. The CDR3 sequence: CASSRGLMNTEAFF. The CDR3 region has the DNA TGTGCCAGCAGCCGGGGACTCATGAACACTGAAGCTTTCTTT.

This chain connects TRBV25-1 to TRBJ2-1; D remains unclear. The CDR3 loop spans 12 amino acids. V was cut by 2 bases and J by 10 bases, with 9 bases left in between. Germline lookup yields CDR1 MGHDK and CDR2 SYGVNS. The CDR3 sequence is CASSEVFGEQFF. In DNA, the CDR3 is TGTGCCAGCAGTGAAGTTTTCGGGGAGCAGTTCTTC.

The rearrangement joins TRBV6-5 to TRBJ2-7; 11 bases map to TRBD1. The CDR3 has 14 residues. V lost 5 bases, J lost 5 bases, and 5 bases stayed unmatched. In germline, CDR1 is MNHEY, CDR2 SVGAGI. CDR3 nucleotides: TGTGCCAGCAGTCCGGACAGGGGGCAAAACGAGCAGTACTTC. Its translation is CASSPDRGQNEQYF.

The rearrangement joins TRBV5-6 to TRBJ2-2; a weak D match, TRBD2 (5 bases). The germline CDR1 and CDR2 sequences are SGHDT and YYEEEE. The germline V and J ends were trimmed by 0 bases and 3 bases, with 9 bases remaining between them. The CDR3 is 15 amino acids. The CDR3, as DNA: TGTGCCAGCAGCTTGGGGGCGGGCGACACCGGGGAGCTGTTTTTT. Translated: CASSLGAGDTGELFF.

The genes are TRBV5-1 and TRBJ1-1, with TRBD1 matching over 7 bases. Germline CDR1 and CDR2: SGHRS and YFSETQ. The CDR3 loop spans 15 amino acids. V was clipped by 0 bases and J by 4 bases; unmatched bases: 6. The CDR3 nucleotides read TGCGCCAGCAGCTTGGATCCCAGGGGGACCACTGAAGCTTTCTTT. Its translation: CASSLDPRGTTEAFF. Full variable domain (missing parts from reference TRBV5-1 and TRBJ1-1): KAGVTQTPRYLIKTRGQQVTLSCSPISGHRSVSWYQQTPGQGLQFLFEYFSETQRNKGNFPGRFSGRQFSNSRSEMNVSTLELGDSALYLCASSLDPRGTTEAFFGQGTRLTVV.

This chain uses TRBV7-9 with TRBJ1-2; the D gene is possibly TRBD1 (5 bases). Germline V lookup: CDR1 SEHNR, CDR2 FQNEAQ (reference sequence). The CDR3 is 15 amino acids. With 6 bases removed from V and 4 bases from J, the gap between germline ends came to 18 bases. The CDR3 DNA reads TGTGCCAGCAGGCATTCAGGGTACGAAGTCTATGGCTACACCTTC. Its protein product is CASRHSGYEVYGYTF.

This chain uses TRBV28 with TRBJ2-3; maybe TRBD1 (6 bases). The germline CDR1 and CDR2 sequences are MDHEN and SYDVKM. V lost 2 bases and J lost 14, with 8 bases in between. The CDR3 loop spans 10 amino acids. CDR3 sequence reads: CASSLGQSYF. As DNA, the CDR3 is TGTGCCAGCAGTTTAGGACAGTCGTATTTT.

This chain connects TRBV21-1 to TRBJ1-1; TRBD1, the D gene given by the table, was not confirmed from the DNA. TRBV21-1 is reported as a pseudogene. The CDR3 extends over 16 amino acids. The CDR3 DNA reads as TGTGCCAGCCCCGAACAGGGGCACCTAATGAACACTGAAGCTTTCTTT. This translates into CASPEQGHLMNTEAFF.

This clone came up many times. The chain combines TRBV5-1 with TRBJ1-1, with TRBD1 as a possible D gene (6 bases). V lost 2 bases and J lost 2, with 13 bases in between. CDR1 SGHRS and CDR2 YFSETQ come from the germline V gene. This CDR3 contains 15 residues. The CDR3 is CASSFLAGDNTEAFF. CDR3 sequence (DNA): TGCGCCAGCAGCTTCCTAGCAGGGGATAACACTGAAGCTTTCTTT.

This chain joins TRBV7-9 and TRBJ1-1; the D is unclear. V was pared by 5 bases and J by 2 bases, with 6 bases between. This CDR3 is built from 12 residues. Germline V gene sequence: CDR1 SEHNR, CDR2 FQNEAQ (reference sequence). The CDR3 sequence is CASSQHNTEAFF. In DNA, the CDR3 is TGTGCCAGCAGCCAACATAACACTGAAGCTTTCTTT.

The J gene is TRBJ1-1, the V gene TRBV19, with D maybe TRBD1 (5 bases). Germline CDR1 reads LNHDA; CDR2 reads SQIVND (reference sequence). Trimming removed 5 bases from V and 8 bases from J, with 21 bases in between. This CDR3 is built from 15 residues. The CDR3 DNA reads TGTGCCAGTAGTTCTACTTTAAGAATGGCAGGGGAAGCTTTCTTT. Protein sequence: CASSSTLRMAGEAFF.

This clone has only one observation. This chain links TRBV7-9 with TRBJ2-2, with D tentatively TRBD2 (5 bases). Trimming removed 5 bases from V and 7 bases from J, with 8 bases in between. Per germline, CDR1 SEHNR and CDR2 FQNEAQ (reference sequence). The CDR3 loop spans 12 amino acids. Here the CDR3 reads CASSPRDGELFF. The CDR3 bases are TGTGCCAGCAGCCCTCGGGACGGGGAGCTGTTTTTT.

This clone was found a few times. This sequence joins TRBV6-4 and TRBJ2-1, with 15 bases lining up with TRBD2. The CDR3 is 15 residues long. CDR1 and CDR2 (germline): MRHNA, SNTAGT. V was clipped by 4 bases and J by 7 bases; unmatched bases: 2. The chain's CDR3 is CASSVGTSGGNEQFF. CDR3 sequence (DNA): TGTGCCAGCAGTGTCGGGACTAGCGGGGGGAATGAGCAGTTCTTC.

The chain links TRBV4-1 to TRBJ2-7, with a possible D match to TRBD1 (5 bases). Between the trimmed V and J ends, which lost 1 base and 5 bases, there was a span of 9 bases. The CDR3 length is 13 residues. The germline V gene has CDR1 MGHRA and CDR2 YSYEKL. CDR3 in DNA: TGCGCCAGCAGCCAAGCAAGGGGCCACGAGCAGTACTTC. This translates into CASSQARGHEQYF.

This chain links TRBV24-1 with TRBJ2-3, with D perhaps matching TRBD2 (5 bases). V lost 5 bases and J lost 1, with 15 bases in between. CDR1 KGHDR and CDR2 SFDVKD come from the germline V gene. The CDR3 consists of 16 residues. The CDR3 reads CATSVSGDLGTDTQYF. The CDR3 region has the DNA TGTGCCACCAGTGTATCCGGGGATTTAGGCACAGATACGCAGTATTTT.

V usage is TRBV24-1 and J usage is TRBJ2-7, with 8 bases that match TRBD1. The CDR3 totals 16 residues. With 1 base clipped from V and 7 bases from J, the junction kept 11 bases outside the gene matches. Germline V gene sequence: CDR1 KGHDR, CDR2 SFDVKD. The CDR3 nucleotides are TGTGCCACCAGTGATTTATCCAGGGGGCCGGCGGGGGAGCAGTACTTC. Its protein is CATSDLSRGPAGEQYF.